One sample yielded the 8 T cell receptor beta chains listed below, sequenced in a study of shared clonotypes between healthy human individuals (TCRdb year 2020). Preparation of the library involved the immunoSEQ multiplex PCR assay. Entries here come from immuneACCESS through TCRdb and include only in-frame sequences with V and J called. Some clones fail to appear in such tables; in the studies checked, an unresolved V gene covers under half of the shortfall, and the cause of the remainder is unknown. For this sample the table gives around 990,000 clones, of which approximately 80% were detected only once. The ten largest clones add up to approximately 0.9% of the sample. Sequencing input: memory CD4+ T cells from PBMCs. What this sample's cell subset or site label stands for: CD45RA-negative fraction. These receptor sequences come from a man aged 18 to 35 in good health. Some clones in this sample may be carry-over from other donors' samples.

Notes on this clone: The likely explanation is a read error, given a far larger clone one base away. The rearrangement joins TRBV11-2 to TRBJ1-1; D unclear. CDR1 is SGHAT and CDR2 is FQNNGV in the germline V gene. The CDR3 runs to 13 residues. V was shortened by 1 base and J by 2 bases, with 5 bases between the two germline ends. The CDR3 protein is CASSLGVNTEAFF. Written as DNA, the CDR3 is TGTGCCAGCAGCTTAGGTGTAAACACTGAAGCTTTCTTT.

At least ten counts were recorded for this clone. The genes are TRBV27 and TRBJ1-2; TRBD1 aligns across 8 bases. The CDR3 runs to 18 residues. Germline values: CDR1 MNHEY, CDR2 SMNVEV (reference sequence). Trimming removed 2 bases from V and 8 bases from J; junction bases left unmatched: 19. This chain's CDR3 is CASSLRGPWTGNKGGYTF. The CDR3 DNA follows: TGTGCCAGCAGTTTAAGGGGGCCTTGGACAGGGAATAAAGGAGGCTACACCTTC.

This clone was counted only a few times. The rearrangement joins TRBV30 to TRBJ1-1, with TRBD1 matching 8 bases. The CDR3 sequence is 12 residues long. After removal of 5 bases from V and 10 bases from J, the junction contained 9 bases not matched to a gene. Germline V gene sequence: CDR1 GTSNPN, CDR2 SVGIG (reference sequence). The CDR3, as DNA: TGTGCCTGGGTTCCCCGGACAGGGAGAGCTTTCTTT. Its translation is CAWVPRTGRAFF. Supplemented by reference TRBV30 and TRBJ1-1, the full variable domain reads SQTIHQWPATLVQPVGSPLSLECTVEGTSNPNLYWYRQAAGRGLQLLFYSVGIGQISSEVPQNLSASRPQDRQFILSSKKLLLSDSGFYLCAWVPRTGRAFFGQGTRLTVV.

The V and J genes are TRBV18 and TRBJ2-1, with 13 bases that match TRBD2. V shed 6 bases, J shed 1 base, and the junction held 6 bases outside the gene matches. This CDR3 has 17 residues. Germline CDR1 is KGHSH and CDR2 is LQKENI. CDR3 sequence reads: CASSPGLAGVSYNEQFF. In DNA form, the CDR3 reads TGTGCCAGCTCCCCTGGACTAGCGGGAGTATCCTACAATGAGCAGTTCTTC.

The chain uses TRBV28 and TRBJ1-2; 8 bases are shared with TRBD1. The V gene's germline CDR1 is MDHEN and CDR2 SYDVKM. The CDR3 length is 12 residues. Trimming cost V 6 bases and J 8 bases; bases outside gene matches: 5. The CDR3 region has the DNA TGTGCCAGCAGCGACAGGGGCTGGGGCTACACCTTC. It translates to CASSDRGWGYTF.

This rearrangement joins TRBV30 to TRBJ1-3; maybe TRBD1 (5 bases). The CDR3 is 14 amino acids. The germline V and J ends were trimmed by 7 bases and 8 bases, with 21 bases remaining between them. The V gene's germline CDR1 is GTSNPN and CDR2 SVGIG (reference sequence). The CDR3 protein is CASYRGIGRDTIYF. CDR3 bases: TGTGCCTCATACCGGGGGATAGGACGAGACACCATATATTTT.

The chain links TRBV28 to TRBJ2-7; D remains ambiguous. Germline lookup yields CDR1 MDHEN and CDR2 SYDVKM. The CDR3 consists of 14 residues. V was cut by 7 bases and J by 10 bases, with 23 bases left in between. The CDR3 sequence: CASISRKTPLKQYF. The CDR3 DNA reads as TGTGCCAGCATTTCCCGAAAGACACCTTTGAAACAGTACTTC.

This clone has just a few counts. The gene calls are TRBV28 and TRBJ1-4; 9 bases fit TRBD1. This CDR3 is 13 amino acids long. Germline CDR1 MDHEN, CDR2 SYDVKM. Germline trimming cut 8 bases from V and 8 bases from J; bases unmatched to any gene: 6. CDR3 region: CASRDRVGEKLFF. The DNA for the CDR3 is TGTGCCAGCCGGGACAGGGTTGGGGAAAAACTGTTTTTT.